At least ten counts were recorded for the clone carrying this TCR beta chain. As yet, its antigen is unknown. The time point: longitudinal time-point 1 (baseline). CDR1 SGHRS and CDR2 YFSETQ come from the germline V gene. Trimming removed 0 bases from V and 5 bases from J, with 12 bases in between. This CDR3 region has 16 residues. The authors made cDNA by 5'RACE with 10-nucleotide random UMIs. TCRdb redid the calling of the 5' RACE reads with MiXCR, one entry per CDR3 protein. The sample has about 57,000 distinct CDR3 sequences; around 11% are singletons. The source of the sample is a study of neurological immune-mediated disorders. The study's findings and limits: No sharing of CDR3 amino acid sequences was observed among expanded clones across subjects, suggesting private repertoires in all groups. Expansion of TCR clones was greatest in HTLV-1-associated myelopathy and smallest in multiple sclerosis, where it fell below that of healthy controls.

The sequenced sample consisted of PBMCs. The sequence was obtained from a male donor with HTLV-1-associated myelopathy (HAM/TSP). The V and J genes are TRBV5-1 and TRBJ1-6, with D unclear. This chain's CDR3 is CASSLDFRTNNSPLHF. The CDR3 nucleotides read TGCGCCAGCAGCTTGGATTTCCGGACGAATAATTCACCCCTCCACTTT. The full variable domain, its missing parts supplied by reference TRBV5-1 and TRBJ1-6, is KAGVTQTPRYLIKTRGQQVTLSCSPISGHRSVSWYQQTPGQGLQFLFEYFSETQRNKGNFPGRFSGRQFSNSRSEMNVSTLELGDSALYLCASSLDFRTNNSPLHFGNGTRLTVT.